These T cell receptor beta chains were read from a single sample in a study of draining lymph node invasion in breast cancer. TCRdb re-called the bulk RNA-seq reads with MiXCR, one entry per CDR3 protein. The top ten clones hold roughly 2.3% of a sample with over 1,500 distinct CDR3 sequences, 85% of them seen once. Sequencing used sorted memory CD4+ effector T cells from a lymph node. Receptors were obtained from a female donor with luminal breast cancer. Each CDR3 is given with its conserved first and last residue. The D gene is left open where the match is weak. Rows give clone size only sometimes, using once, few, many, or a class for an expanded clone.

clone_size	j_call	v_call	d_call	cdr3_nt	cdr3_aa
.	TRBJ1-5	TRBV6-1	.	TGTGCCAGCAGTGACCCCGGGACAAAAAATCAGCCCCAGCATTTT	CASSDPGTKNQPQHF
.	TRBJ1-2	TRBV12-3/TRBV12-4	TRBD1	TGTGCCAGCAGTGAGGGGGCGCTTGGCTACACCTTC	CASSEGALGYTF
few	TRBJ1-1	TRBV6-4	.	TGTGCCAGCAGTGTCAGGGTGAACACTGAAGCTTTCTTT	CASSVRVNTEAFF
.	TRBJ2-3	TRBV5-1	.	TGCGCCAGCAGCAACGGACTGAGCACAGATACGCAGTATTTT	CASSNGLSTDTQYF
.	TRBJ1-5	TRBV18	TRBD1	TGTGCCAGCTCGGAGGGACAGGGGGTAGGTCAGCCCCAGCATTTT	CASSEGQGVGQPQHF
.	TRBJ2-5	TRBV6-5	.	TGTGCCAGCAGTGGGGGCGGAGAGACCCAGTACTTC	CASSGGGETQYF
.	TRBJ1-4	TRBV5-1	.	TGCGCCAGCAGCGTGGGCCCGGACGGGGGACTTGAAAAACTGTTTTTT	CASSVGPDGGLEKLFF
.	TRBJ2-4	TRBV4-2	.	TGTGCCAGCAGCCAAGATACGACCTATCAGTACTTC	CASSQDTTYQYF
.	TRBJ2-7	TRBV5-1	.	TGCGCCAGCAGGAAGGACTCGGCCTCCTACGAGCAGTACTTC	CASRKDSASYEQYF
.	TRBJ2-3	TRBV7-9	.	TGTGCCAGCAGCTTAGATAGGGCCACAGATACGCAGTATTTT	CASSLDRATDTQYF
.	TRBJ1-4	TRBV6-1	.	TGTGCCAGCAGTGAAGTTGAGGGTACCGAAAAACTGTTTTTT	CASSEVEGTEKLFF
.	TRBJ1-5	TRBV10-3	TRBD1	TGTGCCATCAGTGAGTCGCGACAGGGGAGCCAGCCCCAGCATTTT	CAISESRQGSQPQHF
few	TRBJ1-1	TRBV28	.	TGTGCCATCTATACATCCATGAACACTGAAGCTTTCTTT	CAIYTSMNTEAFF
.	TRBJ1-2	TRBV4-2	TRBD1	TGTGCCAGCACCCCGGGCAGGGGGCATGGCTACACCTTC	CASTPGRGHGYTF
.	TRBJ1-2	TRBV6-6	.	TGTGCCAGCAGCGAACGGTTAAACTATGGCTACACCTTC	CASSERLNYGYTF
.	TRBJ1-2	TRBV6-1	.	TGTGCCAGCAGTGTACTAGCGGGGGACAACGGCTACACCTTC	CASSVLAGDNGYTF
.	TRBJ1-3	TRBV18	.	TGTGCCAGCTCACCCATCGTACTCTCTGGAAACACCATATATTTT	CASSPIVLSGNTIYF
.	TRBJ1-5	TRBV5-5	.	TGTGCCAGCAGCTTGGAGATAAATCAGCCCCAGCATTTT	CASSLEINQPQHF
.	TRBJ2-1	TRBV15	.	TGTGCCACCAGCAGCCCGAAAGTCGCCTACAATGAGCAGTTCTTC	CATSSPKVAYNEQFF
.	TRBJ2-2	TRBV4-2	TRBD1	TGTGCCAGCAGACAAAACAGGGGCCAGAACACCGGGGAGCTGTTTTTT	CASRQNRGQNTGELFF
few	TRBJ2-7	TRBV6-1	.	TGTGCCAGCAGTCATCATAAGGGCTCCTACGAGCAGTACTTC	CASSHHKGSYEQYF
.	TRBJ2-2	TRBV30	.	TGTGCCTGGAGTGTGGGGGCAACCGGGGAGCTGTTTTTT	CAWSVGATGELFF
.	TRBJ2-7	TRBV6-2/TRBV6-3	.	TGTGCCACCGGGGCAGGTCTCTACGAGCAGTACTTC	CATGAGLYEQYF
.	TRBJ2-1	TRBV19	TRBD2	TGTGCCAGTAGTATGGTCTGGGAGGGTGCCTACAATGAGCAGTTCTTC	CASSMVWEGAYNEQFF
.	TRBJ2-2	TRBV11-2	.	TGTGCCAGCAGCTTAGGATCAGGGTGGGCCGGGGAGCTGTTTTTT	CASSLGSGWAGELFF
.	TRBJ1-6	TRBV30	.	TGTGCCTGGGCCGGGACCTTTAATTCACCCCTCAACTTT	CAWAGTFNSPLNF
.	TRBJ1-5	TRBV19	.	TGTGCCAGTAGTGGGCAGGGACAGCCCCAGCATTTT	CASSGQGQPQHF
.	TRBJ2-2	TRBV4-2	.	TGTGCCAGCAGCCAAGAAGACGGGTCGAGGGGGGAGCTGTTTTTT	CASSQEDGSRGELFF
.	TRBJ1-6	TRBV7-6	.	TGTGCCAGCAGCTTATTGGGGGATTCACCCCTCCACTTT	CASSLLGDSPLHF
.	TRBJ1-5	TRBV6-6	.	TGTGCCAGCAGTAAAGACAGTCCCCAGCCCCAGCATTTT	CASSKDSPQPQHF
.	TRBJ1-2	TRBV20-1	TRBD1	TGCAGTGCTAGACCCCCGCGTCGGGCAGGGGGGGGCTATGGCTACACCTTC	CSARPPRRAGGGYGYTF
.	TRBJ2-5	TRBV18	.	TGTGCCAGCTCACTCGGACATCGCGGCGAGACCCAGTACTTC	CASSLGHRGETQYF
few	TRBJ1-1	TRBV3-1	.	TGTGCCAGCAGCCAAGCGAGCGTTGACAGGAACACTGAAGCTTTCTTT	CASSQASVDRNTEAFF
.	TRBJ2-1	TRBV2	TRBD2	TGTGCCAGCATGAGGAGCGGGGGTAATGAGCAGTTCTTC	CASMRSGGNEQFF
.	TRBJ2-4	TRBV10-1	.	TGCGCCAGCAGTCCTCTGGGTCGGGGAAACATTCAGTACTTC	CASSPLGRGNIQYF